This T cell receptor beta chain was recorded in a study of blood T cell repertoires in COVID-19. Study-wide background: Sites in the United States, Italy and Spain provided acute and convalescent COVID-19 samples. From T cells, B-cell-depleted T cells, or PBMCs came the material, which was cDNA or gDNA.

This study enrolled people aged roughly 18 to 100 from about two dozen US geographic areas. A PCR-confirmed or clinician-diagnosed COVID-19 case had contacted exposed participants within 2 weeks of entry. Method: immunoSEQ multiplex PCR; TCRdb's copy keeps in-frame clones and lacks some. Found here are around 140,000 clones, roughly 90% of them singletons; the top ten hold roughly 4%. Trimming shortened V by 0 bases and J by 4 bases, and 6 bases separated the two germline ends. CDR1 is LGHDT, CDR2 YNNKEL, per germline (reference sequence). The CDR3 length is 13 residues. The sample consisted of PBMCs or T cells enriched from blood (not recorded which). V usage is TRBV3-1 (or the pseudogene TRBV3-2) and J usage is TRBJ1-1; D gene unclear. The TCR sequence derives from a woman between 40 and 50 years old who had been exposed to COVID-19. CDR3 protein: CASSQDLGTEAFF. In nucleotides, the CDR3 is TGTGCCAGCAGCCAAGATCTAGGCACTGAAGCTTTCTTT.